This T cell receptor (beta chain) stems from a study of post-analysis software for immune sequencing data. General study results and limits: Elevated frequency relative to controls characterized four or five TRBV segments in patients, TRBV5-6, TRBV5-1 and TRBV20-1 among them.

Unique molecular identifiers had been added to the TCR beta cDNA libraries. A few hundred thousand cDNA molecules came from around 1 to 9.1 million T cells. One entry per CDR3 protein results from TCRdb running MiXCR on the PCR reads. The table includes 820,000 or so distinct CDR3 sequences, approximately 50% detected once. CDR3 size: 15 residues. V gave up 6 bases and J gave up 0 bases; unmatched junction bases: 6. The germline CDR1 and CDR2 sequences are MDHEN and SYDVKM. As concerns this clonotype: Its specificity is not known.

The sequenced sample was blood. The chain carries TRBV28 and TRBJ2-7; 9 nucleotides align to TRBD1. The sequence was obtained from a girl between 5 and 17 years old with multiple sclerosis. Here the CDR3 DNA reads TGTGCCAGCAGCCAAGGGACAGGGCGCTCCTACGAGCAGTACTTC. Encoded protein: CASSQGTGRSYEQYF.